One T cell receptor beta chain is described in this entry. This clone appeared once. The antigen it binds to is not known. It has no much larger one-base neighbor in the sample; base qualities were not kept. At the junction V is shortened by 2 bases and J by 4 bases; bases outside the gene matches: 5. Via the germline V gene, CDR1 is SGHRS and CDR2 YFSETQ. Inclusive of the bounding cysteine and phenylalanine, the CDR3 is 15 residues long. The read is trimmed to its CDR3 DNA, 45 bases read in frame from base 1. The sample is drawn from a study of cytomegalovirus exposure and HLA in healthy donors (dated by TCRdb to 2017 to 2019). About the investigation overall: An earlier analysis of roughly 500 of the donors reported 250 to 300 Gb of sequence data and 120 million or so unique TCR beta sequences from some 180 million T cells. Roughly 300 gigabases of sequencing data and approximately 92 million unique TCR sequences made up an early release that covered fewer than 650 HLA-typed donors. Of the roughly 410 genotyped donors, roughly 80% were placed in the genetic ancestry cluster associated with self-reported Caucasian donors. The study was designed to test whether signatures of past pathogen exposure could be identified by cataloging public T cell receptors. The T cell repertoires of around 670 subjects were profiled by immunosequencing and related to cytomegalovirus serostatus. A separate validation cohort of over a hundred different subjects was used in addition to the approximately 670-subject first cohort. The study combined high-throughput TCR immunosequencing, statistical association of individual TCRs with disease status, and machine learning to predict cytomegalovirus infection status. To study patterns of TCR occurrence, a later analysis re-analyzed previously published TCR beta repertoires from around 660 donors and added high-resolution HLA genotyping. Rather than drawing on any new phenotypic data, the later analysis identified candidate immune exposures from TCR beta sequences and the way those sequences occurred across donors. An earlier analysis of approximately 640 of the donors applied high-throughput TCR beta sequencing to assess whether each TCR beta V gene segment acted as functional or pseudogenic. Donor age, sex, ethnicity and CMV serostatus were collected together with the repertoire data. A later genetic analysis used genome-wide SNP genotypes for about three fifths of the roughly 700 donors, treating that subset as a discovery cohort. All discovery cohort repertoires had been generated on a single sequencing platform. Both class I and class II loci were covered by HLA typing, at four-digit resolution. The number of donors typed differed by locus, with 629-630 for A, B, C, DRB1 and DQB1, around 560 for DQA1, some 570 for DPA1, and some 450 for DPB1. Because of strong linkage in the cohort, roughly 5 DR-DQ haplotypes were treated as single units for association and clustering. Across approximately 400 genotyped donors of the cohort, an average of roughly 200,000 unique TCR beta nucleotide sequences per donor were sequenced, and roughly a sixth of those sequences were non-productive.

The library came from the immunoSEQ multiplex PCR assay. For the multiplex PCR, a mixture combining 60 forward primers for TCR Vbeta segments and 13 reverse primers for TCR Jbeta segments was used. A multiplex PCR assay on genomic DNA amplified the CDR3 region of rearranged TCR beta genes. On the Illumina HiSeq System, the amplified TCR beta libraries were sequenced as 87-base-pair reads. As for the authors' bioinformatics: A later analysis counted about 80 million unique TCR beta chains across the 666 repertoires, and 10 million to 11 million of these chains were shared by at least two donors. Raw reads were error-corrected and collapsed into unique sequences with a nearest-neighbor algorithm that merged closely related sequences to remove PCR and sequencing errors. Alignment of CDR3 sequences to IMGT reference sequences was used to assign V, D and J gene segments. For a sequence to be retained, a match of at least six nucleotides to both a V gene segment and a J gene segment was required. Rearrangements were classified as productive when the CDR3 lacked stop codons and remained in frame with V and J, and all other rearrangements were classified as non-productive. Following IMGT convention, CDR3 was defined as the stretch from the second conserved V-encoded cysteine up to the conserved J-encoded phenylalanine. Sequences without an unambiguous match to a single V gene segment were excluded from the earlier analysis of 500 to 700 of the donors. In an earlier analysis of 587 of the donors, a V segment was called functional when productive rearrangements were above 56.7%, and segregating when the standard deviation between donors exceeded 5%. A statistical classification framework was built to diagnose cytomegalovirus status from the catalog of TCR beta chain sequences. In a later analysis, V and J genes were assigned by comparing TCR nucleotide sequences against IMGT/GENE-DB human TR gene sequences. Using the TCRdist pipeline, a later analysis assigned CDR3 sequences along with most-parsimonious VDJ recombination scenarios. In a later analysis, each TCR beta chain was defined by its CDR3 amino acid sequence together with its V-gene family, and reads without a unique V-gene family were excluded. In a later analysis, a few hundred highly shared, low-generation-probability nucleotide sequences were removed to address suspected cross-contamination and a sequencing artifact. In a later analysis, a clonal expansion index for each public chain was calculated from normalized within-repertoire ranks of inferred template counts. In a later analysis, generation probabilities were computed with a VDJ recombination model fitted to out-of-frame rearrangements, and the resulting probabilities were checked against IGoR. In a later analysis, TCR-TCR, TCR-HLA and TCR-CMV co-occurrence was scored with hypergeometric tests, and a repertoire-size bias correction was applied to TCR pairs. A later analysis estimated false discovery rates by permuting HLA or CMV assignments 20 times. In a later analysis, co-occurring TCRs were grouped using DBSCAN, with TCRdist sequence similarity added in when clustering inside HLA-allele-positive subsets. Co-occurrence clustering excluded repertoires with fewer than 30,000 or more than 120,000 public chains, plus five with anomalous nucleotide sharing. In its TCRdb copy, this immuneACCESS table keeps in-frame sequences only and misses some clones. Where compared with another copy, unresolved V genes explain less than half of these, and the others have no known cause. Clonal size and the V and J genes are those of that table, whereas D and trimming came from the DNA. This sample holds 280,000 or so clones; around nine tenths were observed only once. The top ten clones comprise 2% to 3% of the sample.

In total, 666 healthy bone marrow donors made up the cohort. At the time of sampling, every cohort member was nominally healthy, though immune exposures that went unrecorded were likely present. The donor was CMV seronegative and belonged to the group of over 300 seronegative cohort members. Each donor provided a peripheral blood sample, and peripheral blood mononuclear cells were used for TCR beta sequencing. The Qiagen DNeasy Blood Extraction Kit was used to extract genomic DNA from the blood cell samples. What the research found in general, with its limitations: In a later analysis, several top co-occurrence clusters were reported to appear linked to parvovirus B19, influenza, CMV and Epstein-Barr virus. Strong co-occurrence of HLA alleles, especially DR and DQ, made assigning TCR associations to individual alleles difficult. A further reported finding was that TCR beta sequences accurately predicted the HLA-A and HLA-B alleles for most subjects in the first cohort. The authors suggested that the approach could potentially be generalized to other disease states and immunological phenotypes. In vitro tests confirmed that a few of the cytomegalovirus-associated TCR beta chains recognize cytomegalovirus antigens. A total of fewer than 200 TCR beta chains were listed by the study as associated with cytomegalovirus. A cluster of highly shared sequence variants was judged likely to be a technical artifact of the sequencing pipeline. According to a later analysis, TCR association rates differed among HLA loci, with DRB1 alleles showing the most associated TCRs and HLA-C alleles showing the fewest. Because counts were too low, seventeen rarely observed V segments, including chromosome 9 orphons, were left out of the earlier analysis of 587 of the donors. Most TCR sequences were seen in very few donors, while some public TCRs were found in many individuals. Most CMV-associated TCR beta chains appeared to be HLA-restricted in a later analysis, and the HLA associations seemed to be driven largely by CMV exposure. For the cohort, immune exposure information was limited to CMV serostatus. In a later genetic analysis, a missense DCLRE1C variant was associated with V-gene and J-gene trimming of TCR beta chains, and the association was replicated in an independent cohort. Broadly in line with IMGT annotations, most TCR beta V segments showed up in productive rearrangements about 87% or about 30% of the time in an earlier analysis of some 590 of the donors. Correlated functional status among segregating V segments might be attributable to linkage disequilibrium, but an unknown experimental factor could not be ruled out. The cohort was sequenced for TCR beta chains only, and without alpha or paired-chain data the features that could be detected were limited. HLA typing was unavailable for some donors at each locus, so association tests used only the typed subset. The classifier was reported to diagnose cytomegalovirus status with high specificity and sensitivity in both the original and validation cohorts. A later genetic analysis reported fewer N-insertions in productive TCRs among donors in an Asian-associated ancestry cluster than the roughly 700-donor mean. Some IMGT-functional V segments, including TRBV6-2 and TRBV6-3, could not be distinguished by the 87-base-pair reads and were therefore excluded. Roughly uniform sequencing depth across donors was assumed in presence/absence analyses, although this assumption may not hold. A later analysis associated roughly 17,000 TCR beta sequences with specific HLA alleles at a false discovery rate of 0.05. Compared with equally common non-associated chains, HLA-associated TCR beta chains in a later analysis were more clonally expanded and had lower generation probabilities.

The material sequenced was PBMCs. This clonotype originated in a woman aged 18-29 years in good health and CMV-seronegative. The receptor chain draws on TRBV5-1 and TRBJ2-5; 10 bases in the middle match TRBD1. The DNA sequence is given as TGCGCCAGCAGCTTCGGGACAGGGGTTTCAGAGACCCAGTACTTC. Translated, it gives CASSFGTGVSETQYF.